The 27 T cell receptor beta chains below come from one sample, sequenced in a study of CD8+ T cells in alopecia areata (dated by TCRdb to 2016 to 2019). The library was obtained by the immunoSEQ multiplex PCR assay. For TCR sequencing, RNA was extracted from every sample and reverse transcribed into cDNA to serve as template. The table comes from immuneACCESS by way of TCRdb, which keeps in-frame sequences with V and J called. Part of the clones is missing from these tables; in studies checked, under half for an unresolved V gene and the rest for unknown reasons. Within this sample are roughly 140,000 clones, with less than 65% of them counted one time only. The top ten hold less than 40% of the sample. The sample consisted of CD8+ T cells sorted from blood. Every receptor here comes from a human donor in good health.

This clone was recorded only once. This rearrangement joins TRBV6-1 to TRBJ1-2; possibly TRBD1 for D (5 bases). The CDR3 loop spans 15 amino acids. Per the germline V gene, CDR1 is MNHNS and CDR2 is SASEGT. The V and J ends lost 4 bases and 6 bases respectively, with 18 bases between them. DNA of the CDR3: TGTGCCAGCAGTGGGGGGATGAATGGGAGGAATGGCTACACCTTC. Its translation is CASSGGMNGRNGYTF.

The J gene is TRBJ1-5, the V gene TRBV6-1, with D maybe TRBD1 (5 bases). V was shortened by 3 bases and J by 2 bases, with 8 bases between the two germline ends. The germline CDR1 and CDR2 sequences are MNHNS and SASEGT. This CDR3 is 14 amino acids long. This CDR3 is CASSDWGGNQPQHF. The CDR3 DNA sequence: TGTGCCAGCAGTGATTGGGGCGGCAATCAGCCCCAGCATTTT.

This chain uses TRBV20-1 with TRBJ2-5; D is ambiguous. V lost 7 bases, J lost 4 bases, and 7 bases lay in between. Germline V gives CDR1 DFQATT, CDR2 SNEGSKA (reference sequence). The CDR3 extends over 10 amino acids. The CDR3 spells CSVTRETQYF. The CDR3 DNA follows: TGCAGTGTTACGAGAGAGACCCAGTACTTC.

This clone appeared a few times. The chain is built from TRBV27 and TRBJ2-1; tentative D call: TRBD2 (6 bases). The germline CDR1 and CDR2 sequences are MNHEY and SMNVEV (reference sequence). The CDR3 covers 13 residues. V lost 8 bases and J 7 bases, leaving 15 bases between the germline ends. The CDR3 region has the DNA TGTGCCAGCGGCCCGGAGGGCTGGAATGAGCAGTTCTTC. Its translation is CASGPEGWNEQFF.

The V and J genes are TRBV25-1 and TRBJ2-7; TRBD1 might be the D (5 bases). The germline V gene encodes CDR1 MGHDK and CDR2 SYGVNS. This CDR3 comprises 15 residues. Between the trimmed V and J ends, which lost 3 bases and 6 bases, there was a span of 18 bases. Written as DNA, the CDR3 is TGTGCCAGCAGTGAGCCCCCTATTCGGACAATCGAGCAGTACTTC. Translated, it gives CASSEPPIRTIEQYF.

This clone occurred a few times. The rearrangement uses TRBV7-9 and TRBJ1-5, with no clear D. Germline V gene lookup returns CDR1 SEHNR and CDR2 FQNEAQ (reference sequence). The germline V and J ends were trimmed by 4 bases and 4 bases, with 5 bases remaining between them. This CDR3 has 12 amino acids. CDR3 in amino acids: CASSSRNQPQHF. The CDR3 nucleotides are TGTGCCAGCAGCTCGCGGAATCAGCCCCAGCATTTT.

The chain has TRBV19 and TRBJ1-2; 7 nucleotides match TRBD1. The CDR3 totals 12 residues. CDR1 LNHDA and CDR2 SQIVND come from the germline V gene (reference sequence). After removal of 7 bases from V and 10 bases from J, the junction contained 9 bases not matched to a gene. DNA for the CDR3: TGTGCCAGTACCCTGGACAGGATAGACTACACCTTC. This translates into CASTLDRIDYTF.

This clone appeared a few times. The V gene is TRBV14, the J gene TRBJ2-1; D is undetermined. Germline V gives CDR1 SGHDN, CDR2 FVKESK. This CDR3 has 15 amino acids. Deletions cut 4 bases from V and 0 bases from J, with 10 bases between. The CDR3 bases are TGTGCCAGCAGCCCCTGGATGAGCTCCTACAATGAGCAGTTCTTC. It codes for CASSPWMSSYNEQFF.

J is TRBJ1-5 and V is TRBV19, with TRBD1 as a possible D gene (5 bases). Germline CDR1 reads LNHDA; CDR2 reads SQIVND (reference sequence). Trimming took off 7 bases at V and 4 bases at J, with 20 bases between the two ends. The CDR3 length is 16 residues. CDR3 amino acids: CASTGREQILNQPQHF. CDR3 sequence (DNA): TGTGCCAGTACTGGCAGGGAACAGATACTGAATCAGCCCCAGCATTTT.

V gene TRBV28 combines with J gene TRBJ2-1; D might be TRBD2 (6 bases). Looked up from germline, CDR1 is MDHEN and CDR2 is SYDVKM. The CDR3 contains 12 residues. Trimming took 9 bases from V and 1 from J, leaving 7 bases between them. CDR3 in amino acids: CASGLSYNEQFF. The CDR3 DNA sequence: TGTGCCAGTGGACTATCCTACAATGAGCAGTTCTTC.

This chain links TRBV14 with TRBJ2-1; D may be TRBD1 or TRBD2 (5 bases each). The CDR3 loop spans 16 amino acids. V lost 4 bases, J lost 8 bases, and 21 bases lay in between. The germline V gene encodes CDR1 SGHDN and CDR2 FVKESK. This CDR3 reads CASSPLEGRAVDEQFF. Written as DNA, the CDR3 is TGTGCCAGCAGCCCGCTTGAGGGACGGGCGGTCGATGAGCAGTTCTTC.

Here the CDR3 reads CASSTSGSPQETQYF. The DNA for the CDR3 is TGTGCCAGCAGCACCAGCGGGAGTCCCCAAGAGACCCAGTACTTC. The gene calls are TRBV5-4 and TRBJ2-5, with TRBD2 matching over 8 bases. V dropped 4 bases and J dropped 1; count of bases not matched to a gene: 6. In germline, CDR1 is SGHNT, CDR2 YYREEE (reference sequence). This CDR3 has 15 amino acids.

The V gene is TRBV7-8, the J gene TRBJ2-7, with TRBD1 identical over 7 bases. This CDR3 contains 14 residues. Germline V CDR1 and CDR2: SGHVS, FQNEAQ. V was clipped by 5 bases and J by 3 bases; unmatched bases: 7. The chain's CDR3 is CASSPRDSLYEQYF. The CDR3 DNA sequence: TGTGCCAGCAGCCCCCGGGACAGTCTCTACGAGCAGTACTTC.

The chain has TRBV29-1 and TRBJ1-1; D not certain. The CDR3 extends over 10 amino acids. Germline CDR1 reads SQVTM; CDR2 reads ANQGSEA. The V and J ends lost 7 bases and 8 bases respectively, with 11 bases between them. CDR3 DNA: TGCAGCGCCTTCATAGAGGAAGCTTTCTTT. Amino acid sequence: CSAFIEEAFF.

The chain is built from TRBV28 and TRBJ2-7, with TRBD2 matching 8 bases. The V segment lost 3 bases and the J segment 6 bases; nucleotides outside the gene matches: 7. The CDR3 is 14 residues long. The germline V gene has CDR1 MDHEN and CDR2 SYDVKM. The CDR3 region is CASSLTSAYSEQYF. The CDR3 DNA follows: TGTGCCAGCAGTTTGACTAGCGCATACAGCGAGCAGTACTTC. The full variable domain, its missing parts supplied by reference TRBV28 and TRBJ2-7, is DVKVTQSSRYLVKRTGEKVFLECVQDMDHENMFWYRQDPGLGLRLIYFSYDVKMKEKGDIPEGYSVSREKKERFSLILESASTNQTSMYLCASSLTSAYSEQYFGPGTRLTVT.

This clone turned up a few times. The gene calls are TRBV29-1 and TRBJ2-5, with D tentatively TRBD2 (6 bases). V was trimmed by 2 bases and J by 4 bases, leaving 14 bases between them. Germline values: CDR1 SQVTM, CDR2 ANQGSEA. The CDR3 is made up of 14 amino acids. The CDR3 DNA sequence: TGCAGCGTTGAATCGCTCCTGGGGGGAGAGACCCAGTACTTC. Protein product: CSVESLLGGETQYF.

This clone was observed a single time. J is TRBJ2-5 and V is TRBV2; 7 nucleotides align to TRBD1. Germline CDR1 and CDR2: SNHLY and FYNNEI. This CDR3 has 12 residues. The V gene end was trimmed by 10 bases and the J gene end by 6 bases; junction bases not matched to a gene: 8. CDR3 sequence (DNA): TGTGCCATTCTGAGGGGGCAGAAGACCCAGTACTTC. It translates to CAILRGQKTQYF.

The J gene is TRBJ1-1, the V gene TRBV9, with 8 bases matching TRBD1. The junction had 12 bases not matched to a gene; V was cut back by 4 bases and J by 4 bases. The CDR3 length is 16 residues. Germline V gene lookup returns CDR1 SGDLS and CDR2 YYNGEE. CDR3 sequence: CASSIRDRLSGTEAFF. CDR3 DNA: TGTGCCAGCAGCATCCGGGACAGGTTGTCTGGCACTGAAGCTTTCTTT.

The chain combines TRBV20-1 with TRBJ2-1, with D unclear. This CDR3 has 10 amino acids. V lost 4 bases to trimming and J lost 9 bases, with 7 bases between them. Per germline, CDR1 DFQATT and CDR2 SNEGSKA (reference sequence). CDR3 sequence (DNA): TGCAGTGCTAAGATGGTTGAGCAGTTCTTC. Translation: CSAKMVEQFF.

V gene TRBV27 combines with J gene TRBJ2-7; 7 bases align to TRBD1. This CDR3 region has 16 residues. The germline V gene has CDR1 MNHEY and CDR2 SMNVEV (reference sequence). The V and J ends lost 5 bases and 3 bases, in that order; junction bases with no gene match: 13. In DNA form, the CDR3 reads TGTGCCAGCAGTCCCTGGACGACAGGGCCTGTCTACGAGCAGTACTTC. It encodes CASSPWTTGPVYEQYF.

The chain employs TRBV13 and TRBJ2-1; D perhaps matches TRBD1 (5 bases). This CDR3 is built from 15 residues. Germline loops: CDR1 PRHDT, CDR2 FYEKMQ (reference sequence). Trimming removed 4 bases at V and 12 bases at J, with 22 bases between. CDR3 bases: TGTGCCAGCAGCTCGGGCCCCGCAGGGTTAACTGGGCAGTTCTTC. Residues: CASSSGPAGLTGQFF.

This chain links TRBV5-6 with TRBJ2-7; no reliable D call. Trimming took 0 bases from V and 1 from J, leaving 8 bases between them. Germline loops: CDR1 SGHDT, CDR2 YYEEEE. The CDR3 is 14 amino acids. The CDR3 DNA follows: TGTGCCAGCAGCTTGGCACTGAAGTCCTACGAGCAGTACTTC. It translates to CASSLALKSYEQYF.

This rearrangement joins TRBV29-1 to TRBJ2-2; 16 bases fit TRBD2. CDR1 and CDR2 from the germline V gene are SQVTM and ANQGSEA. The CDR3 extends over 15 amino acids. The J segment lost 13 bases and the V segment lost 3 bases, leaving 8 bases of the junction unmatched. CDR3 sequence: CSVEAGLAGGRSLFF. The CDR3 nucleotides are TGCAGCGTTGAGGCGGGACTAGCGGGAGGGAGGTCGCTGTTTTTT.

This chain uses TRBV6-1 with TRBJ2-2; a possible D gene is TRBD1 (5 bases). The ends were cut back, 7 bases at V and 2 bases at J, with 14 bases in the middle. There are 15 residues in the CDR3. Germline V gene data show CDR1 as MNHNS and CDR2 as SASEGT. The CDR3 DNA follows: TGTGCCAGCAATCTTAGGACATACAACACCGGGGAGCTGTTTTTT. This translates into CASNLRTYNTGELFF.

The chain couples TRBV7-9 to TRBJ2-6; D may be TRBD2 (5 bases). CDR3 size: 15 residues. Trimming stripped 3 bases from V and 2 bases from J, with 8 bases between. CDR1 SEHNR and CDR2 FQNEAQ come from the germline V gene (reference sequence). The CDR3 DNA follows: TGTGCCAGCAGCTTTATCGGGGCTGGGGCCAACGTCCTGACTTTC. Protein: CASSFIGAGANVLTF.

This clone was picked up a small number of times. The chain has TRBV29-1 and TRBJ2-7; possible D gene TRBD2, 6 bases. The CDR3 is 13 amino acids. V gave up 4 bases and J gave up 3 bases, with 13 bases separating them. Germline loops: CDR1 SQVTM, CDR2 ANQGSEA. CDR3 bases: TGCAGCGTTGGATTCGGACTAAACTACGAGCAGTACTTC. This translates into CSVGFGLNYEQYF.

This clone was observed a few times. The chain combines TRBV2 with TRBJ1-2; unclear D gene. V shed 3 bases and J shed 5 bases, with 4 bases lying between them. Germline CDR1 is SNHLY and CDR2 is FYNNEI. This CDR3 spans 11 amino acids. This CDR3 reads CASSDYYGYTF. The DNA of the CDR3 is TGTGCCAGCAGTGACTATTATGGCTACACCTTC. The full variable domain, completed using reference TRBV2 and TRBJ1-2, is EPEVTQTPSHQVTQMGQEVILRCVPISNHLYFYWYRQILGQKVEFLVSFYNNEISEKSEIFDDQFSVERPDGSNFTLKIRSTKLEDSAMYFCASSDYYGYTFGSGTRLTVV.